Presented here are 13 T cell receptor beta chains from one specimen sequenced in a study of Graves' ophthalmopathy and Graves' hyperthyroidism (dated by TCRdb to 2016 to 2019). The sequencing machine was an Illumina HiSeq 2000. For repertoire sequencing, the TCR beta CDR3 regions were amplified from RNA transcripts. The first round of RT-PCR was done with HTBI primers and the Qiagen OneStep RT-PCR kit, and was followed by a second round of multiplex PCR, then size selection and purification. TCRdb redid the processing of the public reads, applying fastp at Q25 and MiXCR, and retained in-frame beta chains. Each entry merges the rows of one CDR3 protein and shows their most common DNA and genes. This sample has 150,000 to 200,000 distinct CDR3 sequences in its table, and 35% to 45% of those were observed once. The ten largest make up over 7% of the sample. Sequenced input: peripheral blood. These receptors originate from a man aged 30 to 39 with Graves' ophthalmopathy. Donor details come from another sample of the same person, matched by shared clones.

The chain combines TRBV6-2 or TRBV6-3 with TRBJ2-7; D not resolved. The length of the CDR3 is 14 residues. V gave up 6 bases and J gave up 2 bases, with 14 bases separating them. Germline lookup yields CDR1 MNHEY and CDR2 SVGEGT. CDR3 sequence reads: CASSPSERPYEQYF. The DNA of the CDR3 is TGTGCCAGCAGCCCCTCCGAGAGGCCCTACGAGCAGTACTTC.

The chain joins TRBV6-1 to TRBJ1-5; no firm D call. CDR3 length: 14 residues. In germline, CDR1 is MNHNS, CDR2 SASEGT. Trimming left V 0 bases short and J 3 bases short, with 6 bases between. CDR3 DNA sequence: TGTGCCAGCAGTGAAGCAGTTTACAATCAGCCCCAGCATTTT. It translates to CASSEAVYNQPQHF.

This clonotype was seen at least ten times. The gene calls are TRBV30 and TRBJ2-6; D uncertain. Per germline, CDR1 GTSNPN and CDR2 SVGIG (reference sequence). The CDR3 is 18 residues long. V was clipped by 4 bases and J by 1 base, with 20 bases between them. In nucleotides, the CDR3 is TGTGCCTGGACCGGCAGGCACCCTAACTCATCTGGGGCCAACGTCCTGACTTTC. It specifies CAWTGRHPNSSGANVLTF.

In its sample, this clonotype was seen many times. The rearrangement joins TRBV7-2 to TRBJ2-5; 9 nucleotides match TRBD2. Trimming took 1 base from V and 9 from J; bases not matched to a gene: 3. CDR1 and CDR2 (germline): SGHTA, FQGNSA. This CDR3 is built from 13 residues. In nucleotides, the CDR3 is TGTGCCAGCAGCTTAGTAGCGGGAGTAGCCCAGTACTTC. It is translated as CASSLVAGVAQYF.

The chain is built from TRBV6-1 and TRBJ2-5; D might be TRBD1 or TRBD2, each matching 6 bases. V lost 6 bases and J 3 bases, leaving 17 bases between the germline ends. The CDR3 sequence is 15 residues long. The germline CDR1 and CDR2 sequences are MNHNS and SASEGT. CDR3 in amino acids: CASRTYREREETQYF. The DNA of the CDR3 is TGTGCCAGCAGAACCTACAGGGAGCGGGAAGAGACCCAGTACTTC.

This clonotype appeared a few times. The rearrangement uses TRBV6-5 and TRBJ2-7, with D possibly matching TRBD1 (6 bases). V dropped 4 bases and J dropped 1 base, with 14 bases sitting between them. Germline V lookup: CDR1 MNHEY, CDR2 SVGAGI. CDR3 size: 15 residues. The CDR3: CASSSTWTESYEQYF. CDR3 DNA: TGTGCCAGCAGTTCCACATGGACAGAGTCCTACGAGCAGTACTTC.

This clonotype was counted at least ten times. The J gene is TRBJ1-2, the V gene TRBV6-5; 9 bases fit TRBD1. Looked up from germline, CDR1 is MNHEY and CDR2 is SVGAGI. The CDR3 consists of 14 residues. V dropped 10 bases and J dropped 4; count of bases not matched to a gene: 10. The CDR3 reads CAIRPGQGSYGYTF. Written as DNA, the CDR3 is TGTGCCATACGTCCGGGACAGGGATCCTATGGCTACACCTTC.

This chain connects TRBV6-1 to TRBJ2-7; D remains unclear. The CDR3 extends over 15 amino acids. The germline V gene encodes CDR1 MNHNS and CDR2 SASEGT. The V gene lost 6 bases and the J gene lost 2 bases, with 17 bases spanning the gap. Here the CDR3 reads CASRPSRAGPYEQYF. CDR3 bases: TGTGCCAGCAGGCCGAGTCGGGCCGGCCCCTACGAGCAGTACTTC.

Ten or more counts support this clonotype. The V and J genes are TRBV6-2 or TRBV6-3 and TRBJ1-1; D gene uncertain. Trimming removed 1 base at V and 1 base at J, with 4 bases between. The CDR3 loop spans 13 amino acids. CDR1 MNHEY and CDR2 SVGEGT come from the germline V gene. CDR3 sequence (DNA): TGTGCCAGCAGTTACTGGGGGAACACTGAAGCTTTCTTT. Its protein is CASSYWGNTEAFF.

This clonotype has ten or more counts. The V and J genes are TRBV6-2 or TRBV6-3 and TRBJ2-5, with TRBD2 matching 13 bases. V lost 4 bases to trimming and J lost 4 bases; unmatched junction nucleotides: 18. Germline CDR1 MNHEY, CDR2 SVGEGT. This CDR3 contains 20 residues. Written as DNA, the CDR3 is TGTGCCAGCAGTTTCTCGAAAGGTGGACTAGCGGGAGTAATTGGAGAGACCCAGTACTTC. Translated, it gives CASSFSKGGLAGVIGETQYF.

This clonotype was counted once. The chain couples TRBV7-8 to TRBJ2-5, with D unresolved. The CDR3 covers 11 residues. Trimming cost V 5 bases and J 4 bases, with 5 bases left between them. Per the germline V gene, CDR1 is SGHVS and CDR2 is FQNEAQ. CDR3 in DNA: TGTGCCAGCAGCCATAGAGAGACCCAGTACTTC. It is translated as CASSHRETQYF.

V usage is TRBV12-3 or TRBV12-4 and J usage is TRBJ1-5, with 9 bases lining up with TRBD1. Trimming took 6 bases from V and 6 from J; bases not matched to a gene: 6. CDR3 size: 14 residues. The CDR3 reads CASSTTGGGQPQHF. DNA of the CDR3: TGTGCCAGCAGCACGACAGGGGGAGGTCAGCCCCAGCATTTT.

This chain connects TRBV6-1 to TRBJ1-2; D gene unclear. In germline, CDR1 is MNHNS, CDR2 SASEGT. V lost 3 bases and J lost 4, with 6 bases in between. This CDR3 region has 12 residues. CDR3 nucleotides: TGTGCCAGCAGTGAGGCACCCTATGGCTACACCTTC. The encoded protein is CASSEAPYGYTF.